This TCR beta chain was identified during a study of monozygotic twins with inflammatory bowel disease. Points from the study as a whole: A reduction in TCRbeta diversity (inverse Simpson) was seen in IBD patients relative to healthy co-twins.

For every TCR library, 3500 ng of total RNA was used. Nested PCRs (about 15 and 9 cycles, two total) were applied to TCRalpha and TCRbeta cDNA. One entry per CDR3 protein, without DNA, is what TCRdb gives after re-calling the 5' RACE reads. The listing contains roughly 200,000 distinct CDR3 sequences. Concerning this clonotype itself: Its antigen is not known.

Per germline, CDR1 LGHDT and CDR2 YNNKEL (reference sequence). The CDR3 length is 13 residues. Sequenced: blood. The sequence came from a human donor with ulcerative colitis or Crohn's disease, or a healthy co-twin of an affected twin (not recorded which). The chain joins TRBV3-1 to TRBJ2-7. The CDR3 sequence: CASSQNVLYEQYF.